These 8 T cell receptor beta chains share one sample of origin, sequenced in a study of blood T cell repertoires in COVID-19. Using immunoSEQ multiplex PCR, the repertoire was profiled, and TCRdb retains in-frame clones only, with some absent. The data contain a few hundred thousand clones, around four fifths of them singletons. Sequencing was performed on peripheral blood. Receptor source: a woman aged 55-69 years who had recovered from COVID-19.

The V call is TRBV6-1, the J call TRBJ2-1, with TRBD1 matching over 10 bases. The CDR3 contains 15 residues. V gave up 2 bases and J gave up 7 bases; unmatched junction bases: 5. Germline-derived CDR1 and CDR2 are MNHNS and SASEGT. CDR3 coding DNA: TGTGCCAGCAGTGAATTGTCGGGACAGGGGAATGAGCAGTTCTTC. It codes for CASSELSGQGNEQFF.

The CDR3 here is CASSYSSPQRDGYTF. The CDR3 bases are TGTGCCAGCAGTTACTCGTCGCCCCAGCGTGATGGCTACACCTTC. V is TRBV6-5 and J is TRBJ1-2, with D hard to call. The germline CDR1 and CDR2 sequences are MNHEY and SVGAGI. The CDR3 is 15 residues long. V was cut by 0 bases and J by 6 bases, with 14 bases left in between.

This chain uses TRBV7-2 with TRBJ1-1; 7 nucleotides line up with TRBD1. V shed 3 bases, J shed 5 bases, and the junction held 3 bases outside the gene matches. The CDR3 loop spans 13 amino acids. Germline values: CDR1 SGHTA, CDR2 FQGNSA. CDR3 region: CASSFQGDTEAFF. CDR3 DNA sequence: TGTGCCAGCAGCTTCCAGGGGGATACTGAAGCTTTCTTT. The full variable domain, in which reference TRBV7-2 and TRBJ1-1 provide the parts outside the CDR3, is GAGVSQSPSNKVTEKGKDVELRCDPISGHTALYWYRQSLGQGLEFLIYFQGNSAPDKSGLPSDRFSAERTGGSVSTLTIQRTQQEDSAVYLCASSFQGDTEAFFGQGTRLTVV.

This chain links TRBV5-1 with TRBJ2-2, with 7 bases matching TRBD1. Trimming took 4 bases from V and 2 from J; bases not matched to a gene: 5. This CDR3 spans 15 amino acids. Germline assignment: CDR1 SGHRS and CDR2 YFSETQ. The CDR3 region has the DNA TGCGCCAGCAGCCCGGACAGGCCCAACACCGGGGAGCTGTTTTTT. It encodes CASSPDRPNTGELFF. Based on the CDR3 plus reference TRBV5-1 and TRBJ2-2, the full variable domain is KAGVTQTPRYLIKTRGQQVTLSCSPISGHRSVSWYQQTPGQGLQFLFEYFSETQRNKGNFPGRFSGRQFSNSRSEMNVSTLELGDSALYLCASSPDRPNTGELFFGEGSRLTVL.

CDR3 nucleotides: TGTGCCAGCAGCCAAGGGACAGGGGGTCGGGAGACCCAGTACTTC. It specifies CASSQGTGGRETQYF. This sequence joins TRBV3-1 (or the pseudogene TRBV3-2) and TRBJ2-5, with 10 bases matching TRBD1. Germline CDR1 reads LGHDT; CDR2 reads YNNKEL (reference sequence). V shed 1 base, J shed 5 bases, and the junction held 4 bases outside the gene matches. This CDR3 contains 15 residues.

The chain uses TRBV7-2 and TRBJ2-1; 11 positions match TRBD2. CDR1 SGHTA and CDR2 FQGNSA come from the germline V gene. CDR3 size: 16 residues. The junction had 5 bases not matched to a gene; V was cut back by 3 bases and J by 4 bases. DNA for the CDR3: TGTGCCAGCAGCTTGGGGCGACTAGCGGGGTACAATGAGCAGTTCTTC. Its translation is CASSLGRLAGYNEQFF.

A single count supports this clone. CDR3 protein: CAWNYRADGYTF. The CDR3 nucleotides are TGTGCCTGGAACTACAGGGCCGATGGCTACACCTTC. This chain links TRBV30 with TRBJ1-2, with D maybe TRBD1 (6 bases). Germline V gene lookup returns CDR1 GTSNPN and CDR2 SVGIG (reference sequence). V lost 4 bases and J 6 bases, leaving 12 bases between the germline ends. The CDR3 loop spans 12 amino acids.

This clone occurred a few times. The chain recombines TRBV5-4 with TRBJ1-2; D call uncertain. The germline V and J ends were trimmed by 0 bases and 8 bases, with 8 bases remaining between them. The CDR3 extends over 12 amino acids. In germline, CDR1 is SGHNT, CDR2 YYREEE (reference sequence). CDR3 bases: TGTGCCAGCAGCTTGGTTCCAGGAGGCTACACCTTC. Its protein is CASSLVPGGYTF.